This T cell receptor beta chain was identified in a study of cytomegalovirus exposure and HLA in healthy donors. Study-level findings and limits: In a later analysis, TCR beta V- and J-gene trimming was associated with a missense DCLRE1C variant. Reports indicate that TCR beta sequences accurately predicted the HLA-A and HLA-B alleles of most subjects. Excluded were some V segments that proved indistinguishable, including TRBV6-2 and TRBV6-3.

About this clone: Antigen specificity is unknown.

The CDR3 consists of 11 residues. Germline values: CDR1 SQVTM, CDR2 ANQGSEA. Trimming shortened V by 8 bases and J by 4 bases, and 9 bases separated the two germline ends. PCR employed 60 Vbeta and 13 Jbeta primers. Only in-frame clones appear in the TCRdb table, and some are missing; sequencing was by immunoSEQ multiplex PCR. The sample contains roughly 200,000 clones, over 70% of which appear only once. The V gene is TRBV29-1, the J gene TRBJ2-1, with D possibly being TRBD1 (6 bases). Sequencing was performed on PBMCs. The receptor's source is a woman aged 60-70 years in good health and CMV-seropositive. CDR3 nucleotide sequence: TGCAGCATAACAGGGTACAATGAGCAGTTCTTC. Protein sequence: CSITGYNEQFF.